Below, 29 T cell receptor beta chains from the same sample are listed, as sequenced in a study of PD-1 blockade in classical Hodgkin lymphoma. With no exception, relapse followed autologous stem cell transplantation in all patients, and brentuximab vedotin exposure varied. Assay used: immunoSEQ multiplex PCR; TCRdb lists only in-frame clones, some missing. This sample has 66,000 or so clones; over 70% occur once, and the top ten carry 7.5% to 10%. Source: peripheral blood mononuclear cells (PBMCs), taken before the second cycle of nivolumab. These receptors came from a human donor with classical Hodgkin lymphoma.

This chain joins TRBV19 and TRBJ2-7, with TRBD1 identical over 7 bases. CDR1 is LNHDA, CDR2 SQIVND, per germline (reference sequence). The CDR3 sequence is 14 residues long. The V gene end was trimmed by 5 bases and the J gene end by 2 bases; junction bases not matched to a gene: 6. For the CDR3, the DNA is TGTGCCAGTAGTCCCGACAGGGCCACCTACGAGCAGTACTTC. Its translation is CASSPDRATYEQYF.

This clone was seen only a few times. The rearrangement links TRBV18 to TRBJ1-4; D unclear. This CDR3 comprises 13 residues. From germline, CDR1 is KGHSH and CDR2 LQKENI. The CDR3 DNA reads as TGTGCTTCCCTCCGCGGGGTTAATGAAAAACTGTTTTTT. Encoded protein: CASLRGVNEKLFF.

The V and J genes are TRBV5-5 and TRBJ1-6, with D unclear. Germline CDR1 and CDR2: SGHKS and YYEKEE (reference sequence). The CDR3 is 14 residues long. With 0 bases removed from V and 9 bases from J, the gap between germline ends came to 10 bases. CDR3 residues: CASSLVFSGSPLHF. CDR3 DNA sequence: TGTGCCAGCAGCTTGGTATTCTCCGGTTCACCCCTCCACTTT.

The J gene is TRBJ2-3, the V gene TRBV28, with D maybe TRBD1 (5 bases). Germline V lookup: CDR1 MDHEN, CDR2 SYDVKM. Trimming stripped 7 bases from V and 5 bases from J, with 10 bases between. CDR3 length: 12 residues. This CDR3 is CASTERGDTQYF. CDR3 DNA sequence: TGTGCCAGCACCGAAAGGGGAGATACGCAGTATTTT.

This sequence joins TRBV19 and TRBJ1-2; D is uncertain. Germline loops: CDR1 LNHDA, CDR2 SQIVND (reference sequence). The length of the CDR3 is 14 residues. Deletions cut 0 bases from V and 8 bases from J, with 13 bases between. CDR3 DNA sequence: TGTGCCAGTAGTATAGATACCTCGGGTCCGGGCTACACCTTC. As protein: CASSIDTSGPGYTF.

The chain uses TRBV19 and TRBJ2-2, with a tentative D call TRBD1 (6 bases). Trimming took off 4 bases at V and 4 bases at J, with 13 bases between the two ends. Germline V gene sequence: CDR1 LNHDA, CDR2 SQIVND (reference sequence). The CDR3 extends over 15 amino acids. The CDR3 sequence is CASSRNLGGTGELFF. The CDR3 nucleotides read TGTGCCAGTAGTAGAAATTTAGGGGGCACCGGGGAGCTGTTTTTT.

The rearrangement uses TRBV28 and TRBJ2-2; TRBD2 matches 8 bases. The V and J ends lost 5 bases and 2 bases, in that order; junction bases with no gene match: 4. The CDR3 is 15 amino acids. Germline V gene data show CDR1 as MDHEN and CDR2 as SYDVKM. The chain's CDR3 is CASSAGGGNTGELFF. In DNA form, the CDR3 reads TGTGCCAGCAGTGCGGGGGGTGGAAACACCGGGGAGCTGTTTTTT.

The chain links TRBV10-3 to TRBJ1-5; D is possibly TRBD1 (5 bases). CDR1 and CDR2 (germline): ENHRY, SYGVKD. The CDR3 is made up of 15 amino acids. V shed 1 base and J shed 5 bases, with 12 bases lying between them. The CDR3 nucleotides are TGTGCCATCAGTGAGTTCGGCAGGGCCGATCAGCCCCAGCATTTT. Translation gives CAISEFGRADQPQHF.

This chain connects TRBV25-1 to TRBJ2-2; TRBD2 aligns across 10 bases. The V and J ends lost 8 bases and 5 bases, in that order; junction bases with no gene match: 8. Germline-derived CDR1 and CDR2 are MGHDK and SYGVNS. This CDR3 has 15 amino acids. The CDR3 DNA is TGTGCCAGCCGGCCTAGCGGGGGTCAAACCGGGGAGCTGTTTTTT. Residues: CASRPSGGQTGELFF.

This clone was seen only a few times. The chain combines TRBV18 with TRBJ2-1; the D is unclear. The CDR3 has 15 amino acids. CDR1 is KGHSH and CDR2 is LQKENI in the germline V gene. V was pared by 6 bases and J by 0 bases, with 12 bases between. The CDR3 nucleotides are TGTGCCAGCTCCCCTGGGTCGGGCTCCTACAATGAGCAGTTCTTC. Its protein is CASSPGSGSYNEQFF.

This sequence joins TRBV4-1 and TRBJ1-1, with D perhaps TRBD1 (5 bases). V was pared by 1 base and J by 0 bases, with 15 bases between. This CDR3 is 17 amino acids long. CDR1 is MGHRA and CDR2 is YSYEKL in the germline V gene. CDR3 nucleotide sequence: TGCGCCAGCAGCCAAGGTCCAGGGCACTTAATGAACACTGAAGCTTTCTTT. Translating gives CASSQGPGHLMNTEAFF.

The V and J genes are TRBV6-1 and TRBJ1-2; no clear D. Trimming pared 11 bases from V and 4 bases from J, leaving 20 bases between. Germline V gene lookup returns CDR1 MNHNS and CDR2 SASEGT. The CDR3 is 14 residues long. The CDR3 DNA sequence: TGTGCCGGGGAGAGGAGACTTCCAACCTATGGCTACACCTTC. Translated: CAGERRLPTYGYTF.

The V gene is TRBV7-9, the J gene TRBJ2-7; tentative D call: TRBD1 (6 bases). The CDR3 is 13 amino acids. Trimming shortened V by 3 bases and J by 2 bases, and 8 bases separated the two germline ends. Germline V gene lookup returns CDR1 SEHNR and CDR2 FQNEAQ (reference sequence). In DNA, the CDR3 is TGTGCCAGCAGCTTGGACAGCCCCTACGAGCAGTACTTC. It codes for CASSLDSPYEQYF.

This chain connects TRBV19 to TRBJ1-1, with D perhaps matching TRBD1 (6 bases). The germline V gene encodes CDR1 LNHDA and CDR2 SQIVND (reference sequence). This CDR3 contains 13 residues. V was cut by 10 bases and J by 0 bases, with 12 bases left in between. This CDR3 is CAIRGSMNTEAFF. CDR3 bases: TGTGCCATAAGGGGGTCAATGAACACTGAAGCTTTCTTT.

This rearrangement joins TRBV28 to TRBJ1-1, with D tentatively TRBD1 (5 bases). Trimming shortened V by 1 base and J by 6 bases, and 6 bases separated the two germline ends. The V gene's germline CDR1 is MDHEN and CDR2 SYDVKM. The CDR3 has 12 residues. CDR3 coding DNA: TGTGCCAGCAGTTTATTGGGGGCTGAAGCTTTCTTT. Translating it yields CASSLLGAEAFF.

This chain joins TRBV5-1 and TRBJ2-7, with a possible D match to TRBD1 (6 bases). Germline CDR1 is SGHRS and CDR2 is YFSETQ. The CDR3 contains 15 residues. The V gene lost 4 bases and the J gene lost 0 bases, with 14 bases spanning the gap. The CDR3 protein is CASSPQDSLSYEQYF. The CDR3 DNA is TGCGCCAGCAGCCCCCAGGACAGTCTCTCCTACGAGCAGTACTTC.

This clone was found once. V usage is TRBV5-4 and J usage is TRBJ1-2; no clear D gene. Germline lookup yields CDR1 SGHNT and CDR2 YYREEE (reference sequence). This CDR3 spans 13 amino acids. The V gene lost 4 bases and the J gene lost 2 bases, with 9 bases spanning the gap. The CDR3 loop is CASSPDVNYGYTF. CDR3 nucleotides: TGTGCCAGCAGCCCGGATGTCAACTATGGCTACACCTTC.

This sequence joins TRBV2 and TRBJ2-2, with D maybe TRBD1 (5 bases). V was shortened by 8 bases and J by 5 bases, with 15 bases between the two germline ends. Germline CDR1 and CDR2: SNHLY and FYNNEI. This CDR3 region has 14 residues. The CDR3 DNA is TGTGCCAGCTCAGCAGGGATGAAGACCGGGGAGCTGTTTTTT. Protein product: CASSAGMKTGELFF.

V gene TRBV6-4 combines with J gene TRBJ2-3; D remains unclear. The V gene lost 0 bases and the J gene lost 7 bases, with 8 bases spanning the gap. Germline values: CDR1 MRHNA, CDR2 SNTAGT. The CDR3 length is 13 residues. CDR3 DNA sequence: TGTGCCAGCAGTGACTCTGGGTCAAATACGCAGTATTTT. It codes for CASSDSGSNTQYF.

Concerning this clone itself: This same CDR3 is encoded by further DNA sequences in the sample. The chain links TRBV19 to TRBJ1-2; D is perhaps TRBD1 (5 bases). The CDR3 spans 13 residues. Germline values: CDR1 LNHDA, CDR2 SQIVND (reference sequence). V lost 3 bases to trimming and J lost 4 bases, with 9 bases between them. The CDR3, as DNA: TGTGCCAGTAGTATTAGGGGCGGCTATGGCTACACCTTC. This gives the protein CASSIRGGYGYTF.

Worth noting for this clone: An end of the junction differs from the germline gene, which may be a read error. V gene TRBV7-7 combines with J gene TRBJ2-1; D remains unclear. The CDR3 loop spans 16 amino acids. Germline V gives CDR1 SSHAT, CDR2 FNYEAQ (reference sequence). The CDR3 is CASSLGLSNSYNEQFF. The CDR3 DNA sequence: TGTGCTAGCAGTCTAGGTCTTTCCAACTCCTACAATGAGCAGTTCTTC.

CDR3 amino acids: CASRTSGSYEQYF. In DNA form, the CDR3 reads TGTGCCAGCAGAACTAGCGGGAGCTACGAGCAGTACTTC. The chain links TRBV6-5 to TRBJ2-7, with TRBD2 matching 11 bases. Germline V CDR1 and CDR2: MNHEY, SVGAGI. The CDR3 sequence is 13 residues long. The J segment lost 3 bases and the V segment lost 6 bases, leaving 1 base of the junction unmatched.

V and J are TRBV5-5 and TRBJ1-1, with D hard to call. Germline-derived CDR1 and CDR2 are SGHKS and YYEKEE (reference sequence). Trimming cost V 2 bases and J 4 bases, with 9 bases left between them. This CDR3 spans 13 amino acids. CDR3 sequence reads: CASSLGSPTEAFF. The CDR3 DNA is TGTGCCAGCAGCTTAGGATCGCCCACTGAAGCTTTCTTT.

The table lists this clone with a count of one. The chain recombines TRBV29-1 with TRBJ1-2; no clear D. With 1 base removed from V and 6 bases from J, the gap between germline ends came to 12 bases. This CDR3 spans 13 amino acids. CDR1 and CDR2 (germline): SQVTM, ANQGSEA. CDR3 DNA sequence: TGCAGCGTTGAAGGGGGTGCAGAGGATGGCTACACCTTC. It codes for CSVEGGAEDGYTF.

This chain uses TRBV29-1 with TRBJ2-7; D gene ambiguous. This CDR3 has 13 residues. CDR1 is SQVTM and CDR2 is ANQGSEA in the germline V gene. V lost 3 bases to trimming and J lost 2 bases, with 11 bases between them. CDR3 sequence: CSVEGLGAYEQYF. CDR3 sequence (DNA): TGCAGCGTTGAGGGATTAGGAGCCTACGAGCAGTACTTC.

The rearrangement uses TRBV5-5 and TRBJ1-1; D is unresolved. Trimming cost V 3 bases and J 3 bases, with 12 bases left between them. Per the germline V gene, CDR1 is SGHKS and CDR2 is YYEKEE (reference sequence). The CDR3 covers 14 residues. The CDR3, as DNA: TGTGCCAGCAGCTCTTTGGCTGGGGACACTGAAGCTTTCTTT. Encoded protein: CASSSLAGDTEAFF.

V is TRBV4-2 and J is TRBJ1-3; 9 bases are shared with TRBD1. Germline lookup yields CDR1 LGHNA and CDR2 YNFKEQ. The CDR3 spans 18 residues. J lost 0 bases, V lost 3 bases, and 9 bases had no gene match. The CDR3 DNA reads as TGTGCCAGCAGCCAGGAAACGACAGGGGGTTTCTCTGGAAACACCATATATTTT. The encoded protein is CASSQETTGGFSGNTIYF.

This clone was recorded only once. The chain links TRBV27 to TRBJ2-1; tentatively, D is TRBD1 (7 bases). Trimming cost V 6 bases and J 2 bases, with 11 bases left between them. The CDR3 length is 14 residues. Looked up from germline, CDR1 is MNHEY and CDR2 is SMNVEV (reference sequence). CDR3 sequence reads: CASRGGQPYNEQFF. CDR3 nucleotide sequence: TGTGCCAGCAGGGGGGGACAGCCCTACAATGAGCAGTTCTTC.

The V and J genes are TRBV6-1 and TRBJ1-5; a weak D match, TRBD1 (6 bases). The germline V gene has CDR1 MNHNS and CDR2 SASEGT. CDR3 length: 15 residues. Between the trimmed V and J ends, which lost 3 bases and 6 bases, there was a span of 15 bases. The CDR3 DNA is TGTGCCAGCAGTGACCGACAGGTTTCTCGTCAGCCCCAGCATTTT. It encodes CASSDRQVSRQPQHF.